This TCR beta chain was captured by sequencing in a study of T cell repertoires in ileal Crohn's disease. For the study at large: Median disease duration was around eight years; 35% smoked at surgery. About half received postoperative treatment, under 14 with thiopurines and 15 to 20 anti-TNF. Biopsies of the neoterminal ileum at postoperative colonoscopy form M6 samples.

Each sample's TCRB immunosequencing used 450 to 550 nanograms of biopsy DNA. Method: immunoSEQ multiplex PCR; TCRdb's copy keeps in-frame clones and lacks some. The data hold more than 13,000 clones, with 65% to 80% observed a single time. Indicated time point: neoterminal ileum biopsy at postoperative endoscopy, about 6 months after surgery. Per germline, CDR1 SQVTM and CDR2 ANQGSEA. This CDR3 comprises 14 residues. V was cut by 0 bases and J by 4 bases, with 12 bases left in between. The rearrangement links TRBV29-1 to TRBJ1-2, with a tentative D call TRBD1 (5 bases). Sequencing was done on a sample of ileal tissue. This TCR was sampled from an adult with Crohn's disease. The CDR3 sequence is CSVEEPWGGYGYTF. In DNA form, the CDR3 reads TGCAGCGTTGAAGAGCCCTGGGGGGGCTATGGCTACACCTTC.